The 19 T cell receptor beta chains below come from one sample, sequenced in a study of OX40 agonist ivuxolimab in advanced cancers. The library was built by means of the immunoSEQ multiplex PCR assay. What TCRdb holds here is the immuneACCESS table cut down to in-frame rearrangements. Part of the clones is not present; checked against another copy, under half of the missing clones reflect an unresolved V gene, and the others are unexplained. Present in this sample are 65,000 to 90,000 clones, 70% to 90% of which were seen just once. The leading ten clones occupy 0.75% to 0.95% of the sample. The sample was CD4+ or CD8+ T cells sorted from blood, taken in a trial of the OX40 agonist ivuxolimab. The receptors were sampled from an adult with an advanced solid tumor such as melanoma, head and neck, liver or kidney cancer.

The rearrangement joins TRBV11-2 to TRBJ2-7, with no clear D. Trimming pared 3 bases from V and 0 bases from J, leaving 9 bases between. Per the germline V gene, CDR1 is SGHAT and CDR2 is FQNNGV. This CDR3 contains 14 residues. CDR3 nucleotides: TGTGCCAGCAGCTTTTTGCAGAGCTCCTACGAGCAGTACTTC. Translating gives CASSFLQSSYEQYF.

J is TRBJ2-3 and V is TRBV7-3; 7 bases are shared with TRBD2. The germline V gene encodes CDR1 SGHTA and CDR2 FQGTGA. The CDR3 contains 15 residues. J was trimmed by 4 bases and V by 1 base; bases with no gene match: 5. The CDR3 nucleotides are TGTGCCAGCAGCTTAATGGGCGGGAGTGCAGATACGCAGTATTTT. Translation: CASSLMGGSADTQYF.

The CDR3 sequence is CATSRGTSGYQETQYF. The CDR3 DNA reads as TGTGCCACCAGCAGAGGGACTAGCGGTTACCAAGAGACCCAGTACTTC. The chain recombines TRBV15 with TRBJ2-5, with 10 bases lining up with TRBD2. The germline V gene has CDR1 LNHNV and CDR2 YYDKDF (reference sequence). The length of the CDR3 is 16 residues. With 1 base clipped from V and 0 bases from J, the junction kept 2 bases outside the gene matches.

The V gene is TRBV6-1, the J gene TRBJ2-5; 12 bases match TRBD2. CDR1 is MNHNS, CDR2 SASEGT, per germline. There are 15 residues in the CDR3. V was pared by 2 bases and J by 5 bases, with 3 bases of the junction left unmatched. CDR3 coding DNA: TGTGCCAGCAGTGAACTAGCGGGAGGGTTCGAGACCCAGTACTTC. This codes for CASSELAGGFETQYF.

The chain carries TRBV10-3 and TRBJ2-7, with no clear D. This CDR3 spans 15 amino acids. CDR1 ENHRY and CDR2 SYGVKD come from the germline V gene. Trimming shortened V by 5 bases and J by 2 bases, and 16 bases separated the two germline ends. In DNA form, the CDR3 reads TGTGCCATCAGTACCCTAAGGGCGGAAGCCTACGAGCAGTACTTC. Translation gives CAISTLRAEAYEQYF.

The CDR3 loop is CASSRGQGNYGYTF. The CDR3 DNA reads as TGTGCCAGCAGTCGGGGACAGGGTAACTATGGCTACACCTTC. The V and J genes are TRBV27 and TRBJ1-2, with TRBD1 matching 9 bases. The CDR3 length is 14 residues. Germline CDR1 MNHEY, CDR2 SMNVEV (reference sequence). Trimming removed 5 bases from V and 1 base from J; junction bases left unmatched: 2.

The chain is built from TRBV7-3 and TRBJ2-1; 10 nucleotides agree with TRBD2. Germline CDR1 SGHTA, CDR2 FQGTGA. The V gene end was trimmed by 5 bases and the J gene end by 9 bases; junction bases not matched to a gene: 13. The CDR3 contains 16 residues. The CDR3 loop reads CASSAEAGGRGGEQFF. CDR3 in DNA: TGTGCCAGCAGCGCCGAAGCGGGAGGGCGGGGCGGTGAGCAGTTCTTC.

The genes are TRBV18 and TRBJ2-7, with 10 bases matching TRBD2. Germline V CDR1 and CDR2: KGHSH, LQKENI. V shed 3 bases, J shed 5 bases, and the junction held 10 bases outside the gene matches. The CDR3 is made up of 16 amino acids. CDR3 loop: CASSPSSSGSFHEQYF. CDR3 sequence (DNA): TGTGCCAGCTCACCTTCTTCTAGCGGGAGTTTCCACGAGCAGTACTTC.

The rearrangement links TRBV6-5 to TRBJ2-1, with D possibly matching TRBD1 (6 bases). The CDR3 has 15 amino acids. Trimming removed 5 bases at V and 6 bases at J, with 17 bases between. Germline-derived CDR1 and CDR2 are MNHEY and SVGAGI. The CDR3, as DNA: TGTGCCAGCAGTCGTATTGGCCAAGGGGGCAATGAGCAGTTCTTC. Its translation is CASSRIGQGGNEQFF.

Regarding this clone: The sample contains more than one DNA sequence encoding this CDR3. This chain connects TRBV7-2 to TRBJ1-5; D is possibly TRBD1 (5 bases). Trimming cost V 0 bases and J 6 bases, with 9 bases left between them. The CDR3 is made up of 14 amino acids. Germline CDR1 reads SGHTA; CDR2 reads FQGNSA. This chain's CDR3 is CASSLALGGQPQHF. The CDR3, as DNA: TGTGCCAGCAGCTTAGCGTTGGGGGGTCAGCCCCAGCATTTT. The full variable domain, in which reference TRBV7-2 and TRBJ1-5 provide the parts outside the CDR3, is GAGVSQSPSNKVTEKGKDVELRCDPISGHTALYWYRQSLGQGLEFLIYFQGNSAPDKSGLPSDRFSAERTGGSVSTLTIQRTQQEDSAVYLCASSLALGGQPQHFGDGTRLSIL.

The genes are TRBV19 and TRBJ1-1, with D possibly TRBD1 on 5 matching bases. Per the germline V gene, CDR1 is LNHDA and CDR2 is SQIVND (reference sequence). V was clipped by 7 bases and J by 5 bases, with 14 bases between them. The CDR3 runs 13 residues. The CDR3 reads CASTKSGGTEAFF. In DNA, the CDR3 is TGTGCCAGTACCAAGAGCGGGGGAACTGAAGCTTTCTTT.

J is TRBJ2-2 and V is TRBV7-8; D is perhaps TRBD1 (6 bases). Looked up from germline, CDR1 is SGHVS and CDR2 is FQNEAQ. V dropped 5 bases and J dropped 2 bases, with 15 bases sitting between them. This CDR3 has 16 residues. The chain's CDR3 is CASSLRAGANTGELFF. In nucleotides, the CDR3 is TGTGCCAGCAGCCTACGGGCAGGGGCCAACACCGGGGAGCTGTTTTTT.

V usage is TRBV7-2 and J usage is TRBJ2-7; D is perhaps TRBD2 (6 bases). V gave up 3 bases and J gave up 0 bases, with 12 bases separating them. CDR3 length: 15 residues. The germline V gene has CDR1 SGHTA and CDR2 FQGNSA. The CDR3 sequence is CASSFNAGSSYEQYF. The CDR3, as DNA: TGTGCCAGCAGCTTTAATGCCGGGAGCTCCTACGAGCAGTACTTC.

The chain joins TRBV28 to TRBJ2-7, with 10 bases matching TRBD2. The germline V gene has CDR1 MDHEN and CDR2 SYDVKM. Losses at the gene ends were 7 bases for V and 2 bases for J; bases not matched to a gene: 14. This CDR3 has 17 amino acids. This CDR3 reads CASMDDISGRFPYEQYF. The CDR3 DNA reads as TGTGCCAGCATGGACGATATTAGCGGGAGGTTTCCCTACGAGCAGTACTTC. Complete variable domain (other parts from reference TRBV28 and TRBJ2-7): DVKVTQSSRYLVKRTGEKVFLECVQDMDHENMFWYRQDPGLGLRLIYFSYDVKMKEKGDIPEGYSVSREKKERFSLILESASTNQTSMYLCASMDDISGRFPYEQYFGPGTRLTVT.

CDR3 amino acids: CASSLGQGYQPQHF. The CDR3, as DNA: TGTGCCAGCTCACTGGGACAGGGTTATCAGCCCCAGCATTTT. The V gene is TRBV18, the J gene TRBJ1-5; TRBD1 matches 9 bases. This CDR3 has 14 residues. Trimming at V came to 4 bases and at J to 5 bases, leaving 3 bases not matched to a gene. From germline, CDR1 is KGHSH and CDR2 LQKENI.

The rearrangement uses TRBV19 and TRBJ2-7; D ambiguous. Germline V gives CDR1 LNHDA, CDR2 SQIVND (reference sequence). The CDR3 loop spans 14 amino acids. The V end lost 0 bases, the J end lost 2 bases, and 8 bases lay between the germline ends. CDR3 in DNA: TGTGCCAGTAGTATAGAGGCTATAACCTACGAGCAGTACTTC. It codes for CASSIEAITYEQYF.

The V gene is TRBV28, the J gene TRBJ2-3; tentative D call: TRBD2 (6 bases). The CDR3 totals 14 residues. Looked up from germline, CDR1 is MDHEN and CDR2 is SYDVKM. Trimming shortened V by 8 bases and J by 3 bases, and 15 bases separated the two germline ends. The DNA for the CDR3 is TGTGCCAGCCAAGGGCGGGATGGGACAGATACGCAGTATTTT. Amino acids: CASQGRDGTDTQYF.

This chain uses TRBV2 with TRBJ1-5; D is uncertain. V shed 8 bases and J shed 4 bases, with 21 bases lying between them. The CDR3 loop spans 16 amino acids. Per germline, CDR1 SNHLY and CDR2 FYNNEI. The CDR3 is CASSYQSGLLNQPQHF. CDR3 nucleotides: TGTGCCAGCTCCTACCAATCAGGTCTATTAAATCAGCCCCAGCATTTT.

The CDR3 reads CASSFQMTSGTDTQYF. The CDR3 DNA reads TGTGCCAGCAGCTTCCAGATGACTAGCGGCACAGATACGCAGTATTTT. The gene calls are TRBV7-3 and TRBJ2-3, with TRBD2 matching over 8 bases. Trimming removed 3 bases from V and 1 base from J; junction bases left unmatched: 6. CDR1 and CDR2 from the germline V gene are SGHTA and FQGTGA. The CDR3 sequence is 16 residues long.